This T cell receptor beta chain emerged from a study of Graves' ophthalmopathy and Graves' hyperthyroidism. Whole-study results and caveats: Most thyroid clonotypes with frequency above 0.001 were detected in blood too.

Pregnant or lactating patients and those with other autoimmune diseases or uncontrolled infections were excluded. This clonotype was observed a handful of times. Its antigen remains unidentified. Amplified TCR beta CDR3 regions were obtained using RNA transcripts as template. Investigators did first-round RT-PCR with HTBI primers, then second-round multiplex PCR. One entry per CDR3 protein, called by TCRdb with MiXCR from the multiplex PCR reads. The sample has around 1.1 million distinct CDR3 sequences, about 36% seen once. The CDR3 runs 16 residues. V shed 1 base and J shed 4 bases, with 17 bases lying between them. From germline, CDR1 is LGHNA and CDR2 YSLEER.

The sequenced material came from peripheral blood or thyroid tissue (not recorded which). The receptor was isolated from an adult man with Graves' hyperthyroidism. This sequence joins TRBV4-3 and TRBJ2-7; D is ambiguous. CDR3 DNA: TGCGCCAGCAGCCAAGGACGAGGCAGTTCGACTTACGAGCAGTACTTC. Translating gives CASSQGRGSSTYEQYF.